Sequencing of this T cell receptor beta chain was carried out in a study of response to subunit inactivated influenza vaccine. The study's findings and limits: Each seasonal influenza vaccination, the authors suggested, recruits few new T cells.

This clonotype was recorded a few times. Its specificity is not known. V was clipped by 0 bases and J by 2 bases, with 10 bases between them. The CDR3 runs 15 residues. Germline assignment: CDR1 MNHEY and CDR2 SVGAGI. A single record per CDR3 protein comes from TCRdb applying MiXCR to the RT-PCR reads. In the table there are approximately 310,000 distinct CDR3 sequences, around a fifth of which are singletons. The sample in question was PBMCs from blood, obtained less than 22 months after vaccination. The receptor was derived from a man aged 50 to 69 who received an inactivated influenza vaccine. The gene calls are TRBV6-5 and TRBJ2-5, with D possibly being TRBD1 or TRBD2 (5 bases each). This CDR3 reads CASSYSNWGQETQYF. In DNA form, the CDR3 reads TGTGCCAGCAGTTACTCGAATTGGGGGCAAGAGACCCAGTACTTC.